This TCR beta chain emerged from a study of cytomegalovirus exposure and HLA in healthy donors. The PCR contained 60 Vbeta and 13 Jbeta primers. Data came from immunoSEQ multiplex PCR; TCRdb stores just in-frame clones and leaves some out. Of over 100,000 clones listed, 77% were seen once; the top ten hold roughly 3.9%. V was trimmed by 0 bases and J by 6 bases, leaving 18 bases between them. The CDR3 is 16 amino acids. In germline, CDR1 is MNHNS, CDR2 SASEGT. Sequencing input: PBMCs. The sequence came from a male donor in good health and CMV-seropositive. The chain combines TRBV6-1 with TRBJ2-7, with D unclear. Here the CDR3 reads CASSEAEAPPRLEQYF. CDR3 DNA: TGTGCCAGCAGTGAAGCAGAGGCCCCACCCCGTCTCGAGCAGTACTTC.